The entry below gives a single T cell receptor (beta chain) sequence along with its context. The data are from a study of control samples from healthy donors and cancer patients. The assay was immunoSEQ multiplex PCR, and TCRdb's table has in-frame clones only and misses some. Among around 85,000 clones listed, about 88% were seen once. V lost 8 bases and J 1 base, leaving 12 bases between the germline ends. Germline values: CDR1 SGHRS, CDR2 YFSETQ. The CDR3 is 13 amino acids. This clonotype was obtained from an older woman in good health. Sequenced: blood. The chain carries TRBV5-1 and TRBJ1-1; D is perhaps TRBD1 (6 bases). Written as DNA, the CDR3 is TGCGCCAGTAGGGTACAGGGGAACACTGAAGCTTTCTTT. Encoded protein: CASRVQGNTEAFF.